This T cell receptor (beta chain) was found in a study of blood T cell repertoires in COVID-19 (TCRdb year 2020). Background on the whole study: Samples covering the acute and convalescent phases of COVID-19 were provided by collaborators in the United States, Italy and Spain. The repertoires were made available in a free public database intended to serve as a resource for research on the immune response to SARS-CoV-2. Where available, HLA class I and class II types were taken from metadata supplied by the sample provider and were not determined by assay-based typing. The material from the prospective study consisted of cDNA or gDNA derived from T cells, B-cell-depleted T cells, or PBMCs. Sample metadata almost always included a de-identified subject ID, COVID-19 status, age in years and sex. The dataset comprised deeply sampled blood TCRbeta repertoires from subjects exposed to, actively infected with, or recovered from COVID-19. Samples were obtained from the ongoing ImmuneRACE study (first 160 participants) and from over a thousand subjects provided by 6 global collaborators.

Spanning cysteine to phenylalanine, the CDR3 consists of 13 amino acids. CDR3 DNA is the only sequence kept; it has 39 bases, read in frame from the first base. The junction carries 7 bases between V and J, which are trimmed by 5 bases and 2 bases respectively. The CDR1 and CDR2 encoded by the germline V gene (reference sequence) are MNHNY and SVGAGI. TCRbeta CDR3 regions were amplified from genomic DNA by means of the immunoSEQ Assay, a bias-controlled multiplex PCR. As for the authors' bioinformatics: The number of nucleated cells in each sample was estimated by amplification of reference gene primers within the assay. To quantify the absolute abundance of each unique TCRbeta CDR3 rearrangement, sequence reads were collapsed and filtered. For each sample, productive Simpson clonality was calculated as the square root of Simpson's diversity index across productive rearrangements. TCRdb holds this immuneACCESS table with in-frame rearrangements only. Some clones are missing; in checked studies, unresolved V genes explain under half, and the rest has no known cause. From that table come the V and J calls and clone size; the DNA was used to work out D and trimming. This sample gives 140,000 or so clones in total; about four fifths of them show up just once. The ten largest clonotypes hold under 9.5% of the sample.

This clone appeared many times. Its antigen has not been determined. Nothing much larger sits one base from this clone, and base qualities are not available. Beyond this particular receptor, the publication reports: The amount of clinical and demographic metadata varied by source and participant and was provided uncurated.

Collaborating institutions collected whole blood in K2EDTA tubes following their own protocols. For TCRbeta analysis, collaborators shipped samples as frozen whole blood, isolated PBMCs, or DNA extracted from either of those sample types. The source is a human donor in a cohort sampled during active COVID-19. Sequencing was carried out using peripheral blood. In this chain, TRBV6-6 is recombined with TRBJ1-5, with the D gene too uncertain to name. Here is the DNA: TGTGCCAGCAGTACGGGAGGCAATCAGCCCCAGCATTTT. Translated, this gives CASSTGGNQPQHF.